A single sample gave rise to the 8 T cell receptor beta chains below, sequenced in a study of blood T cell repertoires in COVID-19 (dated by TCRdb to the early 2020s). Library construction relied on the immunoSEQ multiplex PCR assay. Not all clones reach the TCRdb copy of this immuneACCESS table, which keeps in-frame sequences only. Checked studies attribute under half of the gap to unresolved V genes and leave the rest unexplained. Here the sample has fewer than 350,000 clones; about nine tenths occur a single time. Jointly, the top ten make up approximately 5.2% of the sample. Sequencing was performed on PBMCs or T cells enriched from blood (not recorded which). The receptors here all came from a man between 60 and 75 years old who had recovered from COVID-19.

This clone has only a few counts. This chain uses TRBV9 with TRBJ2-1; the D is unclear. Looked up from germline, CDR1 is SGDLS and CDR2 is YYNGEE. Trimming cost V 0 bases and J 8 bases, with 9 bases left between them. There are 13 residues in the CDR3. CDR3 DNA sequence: TGTGCCAGCAGCGTAGAAAACACCCATGAGCAGTTCTTC. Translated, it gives CASSVENTHEQFF.

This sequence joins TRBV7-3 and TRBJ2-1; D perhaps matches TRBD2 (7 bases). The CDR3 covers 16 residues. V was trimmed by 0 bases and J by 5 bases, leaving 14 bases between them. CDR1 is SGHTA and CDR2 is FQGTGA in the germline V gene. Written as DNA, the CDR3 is TGTGCCAGCAGCTTAACAGGGGGGGCAGGAAACAATGAGCAGTTCTTC. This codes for CASSLTGGAGNNEQFF.

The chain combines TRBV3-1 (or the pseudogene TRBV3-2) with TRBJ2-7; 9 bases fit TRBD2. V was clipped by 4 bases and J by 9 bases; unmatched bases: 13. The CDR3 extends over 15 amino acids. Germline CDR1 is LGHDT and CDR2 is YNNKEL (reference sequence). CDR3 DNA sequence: TGTGCCAGCAGCCTAATAGCGGGAGACACTACGAGGCAGTACTTC. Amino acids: CASSLIAGDTTRQYF.

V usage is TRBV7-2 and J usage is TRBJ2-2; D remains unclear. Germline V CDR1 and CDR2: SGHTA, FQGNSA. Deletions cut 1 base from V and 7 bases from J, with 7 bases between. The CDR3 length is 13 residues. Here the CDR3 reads CASSLGQIGELFF. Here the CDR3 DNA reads TGTGCCAGCAGCTTAGGACAAATCGGGGAGCTGTTTTTT.

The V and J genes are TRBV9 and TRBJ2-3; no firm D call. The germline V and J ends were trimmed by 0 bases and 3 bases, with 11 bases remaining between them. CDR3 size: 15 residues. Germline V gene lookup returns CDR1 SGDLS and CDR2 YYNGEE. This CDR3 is CASSVGLVVTDTQYF. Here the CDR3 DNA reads TGTGCCAGCAGCGTAGGGCTAGTGGTAACAGATACGCAGTATTTT.

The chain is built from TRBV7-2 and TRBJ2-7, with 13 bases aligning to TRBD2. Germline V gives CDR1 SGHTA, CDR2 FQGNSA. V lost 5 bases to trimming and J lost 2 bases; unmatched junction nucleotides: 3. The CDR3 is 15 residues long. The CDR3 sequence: CASSPGLAGPYEQYF. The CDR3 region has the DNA TGTGCCAGCAGCCCGGGACTAGCGGGACCCTACGAGCAGTACTTC.

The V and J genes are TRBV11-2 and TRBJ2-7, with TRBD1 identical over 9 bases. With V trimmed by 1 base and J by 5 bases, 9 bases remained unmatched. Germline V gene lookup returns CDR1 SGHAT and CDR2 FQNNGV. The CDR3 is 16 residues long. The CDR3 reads CASSLGAGQGDHEQYF. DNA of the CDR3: TGTGCCAGCAGCTTAGGAGCGGGACAGGGAGACCACGAGCAGTACTTC.

The CDR3 spells CASSYFLGGHQPQHF. The CDR3 DNA is TGTGCCAGCAGTTATTTTCTGGGGGGGCATCAGCCCCAGCATTTT. The genes are TRBV6-2 or TRBV6-3 and TRBJ1-5; D is perhaps TRBD1 (6 bases). The germline V gene has CDR1 MNHEY and CDR2 SVGEGT. The length of the CDR3 is 15 residues. V dropped 3 bases and J dropped 5 bases, with 14 bases sitting between them.